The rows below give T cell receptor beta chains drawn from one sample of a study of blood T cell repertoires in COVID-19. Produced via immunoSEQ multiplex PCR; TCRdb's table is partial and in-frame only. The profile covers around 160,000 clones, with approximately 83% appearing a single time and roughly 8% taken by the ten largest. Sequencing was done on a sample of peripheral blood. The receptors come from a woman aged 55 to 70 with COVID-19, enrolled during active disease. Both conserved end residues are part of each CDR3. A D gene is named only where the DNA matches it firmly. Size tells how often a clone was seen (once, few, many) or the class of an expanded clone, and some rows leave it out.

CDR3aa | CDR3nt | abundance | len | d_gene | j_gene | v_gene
CASSPGTGNYEQFF | TGCGCCAGCAGCCCCGGGACAGGGAACTATGAGCAGTTCTTC | . | 14 | TRBD1 | TRBJ2-1 | TRBV5-1
CASSLGWQGRNTEAFF | TGCGCCAGCAGCTTGGGGTGGCAGGGGAGGAACACTGAAGCTTTCTTT | . | 16 | . | TRBJ1-1 | TRBV5-1
CAWSIPGQGAYGYTF | TGTGCCTGGAGTATTCCGGGACAGGGTGCCTATGGCTACACCTTC | . | 15 | TRBD1 | TRBJ1-2 | TRBV30
CASSLMTGGEQYF | TGTGCCAGCAGCTTAATGACAGGGGGCGAGCAGTACTTC | . | 13 | TRBD1 | TRBJ2-7 | TRBV5-6
CASSLARRGEQFF | TGTGCCAGCAGCTTAGCCCGGAGGGGTGAGCAGTTCTTC | . | 13 | . | TRBJ2-1 | TRBV11-2
CASSRQDNEQFF | TGCGCCAGCAGCCGACAGGACAATGAGCAGTTCTTC | . | 12 | . | TRBJ2-1 | TRBV4-1
CASSSQGARTEAFF | TGTGCCAGCAGCTCGCAGGGGGCGCGCACTGAAGCTTTCTTT | . | 14 | TRBD1 | TRBJ1-1 | TRBV11-2
CASSQDPWLASGGVATDTQYF | TGTGCCAGCAGCCAAGATCCCTGGTTGGCTAGCGGGGGGGTGGCGACAGATACGCAGTATTTT | . | 21 | TRBD2 | TRBJ2-3 | TRBV3-1/TRBV3-2
CASSPPQEYSNQPQHF | TGCGCCAGCAGCCCTCCACAGGAATATAGCAATCAGCCCCAGCATTTT | . | 16 | . | TRBJ1-5 | TRBV5-1
CASSEFQEGPNYGYTF | TGCGCCAGCAGTGAGTTCCAGGAGGGCCCTAACTATGGCTACACCTTC | . | 16 | . | TRBJ1-2 | TRBV10-2
CASSPQQEGTQYF | TGTGCCAGCTCACCACAGCAAGAGGGGACCCAGTACTTC | . | 13 | . | TRBJ2-5 | TRBV18
CASSAQAGTGGYGYTF | TGTGCCAGCAGCGCCCAGGCGGGGACAGGGGGATATGGCTACACCTTC | . | 16 | TRBD1 | TRBJ1-2 | TRBV7-3
CASSKEQAVKDAFF | TGTGCCAGCAGCAAAGAACAGGCCGTCAAAGACGCTTTCTTT | . | 14 | . | TRBJ1-1 | TRBV21-1
CASGGSPYEQYF | TGTGCCTCAGGGGGCTCGCCCTACGAGCAGTACTTC | . | 12 | TRBD1 | TRBJ2-7 | TRBV7-3
CASRMGQTGELFF | TGTGCCAGCAGGATGGGACAGACCGGGGAGCTGTTTTTT | . | 13 | TRBD1 | TRBJ2-2 | TRBV12-3/TRBV12-4
CASTRGTSGGEFTDTQYF | TGTGCCAGTACCCGCGGGACTAGCGGGGGGGAATTCACAGATACGCAGTATTTT | . | 18 | TRBD2 | TRBJ2-3 | TRBV19
CASSNADRGSEKLFF | TGTGCCAGCAGCAATGCGGACAGGGGTAGCGAAAAACTGTTTTTT | . | 15 | TRBD1 | TRBJ1-4 | TRBV28
CASSRGRQGLLMNTEAFF | TGTGCCAGCAGTAGGGGGAGACAGGGCCTTCTAATGAACACTGAAGCTTTCTTT | . | 18 | TRBD1 | TRBJ1-1 | TRBV27
CASSLAGISYEQYF | TGTGCCAGCAGCTTGGCGGGGATTTCCTACGAGCAGTACTTC | . | 14 | . | TRBJ2-7 | TRBV5-4
CAWREEPGQGAEEQYF | TGTGCCTGGAGGGAGGAACCGGGACAGGGGGCAGAAGAGCAGTACTTC | . | 16 | TRBD1 | TRBJ2-7 | TRBV30
CASSLRVQGLTYEQYF | TGCGCCAGCAGCTTGAGGGTACAGGGGTTAACCTACGAGCAGTACTTC | . | 16 | TRBD1 | TRBJ2-7 | TRBV5-1
CASSVGRRYNEQFF | TGTGCCAGCAGTGTAGGCAGGCGATACAATGAGCAGTTCTTC | . | 14 | . | TRBJ2-1 | TRBV2
CASSPELAGEETQYF | TGTGCCAGCAGCCCCGAGCTAGCGGGGGAAGAGACCCAGTACTTC | . | 15 | TRBD2 | TRBJ2-5 | TRBV4-2
CASSLEGDRVATGELFF | TGTGCCAGCAGCTTAGAGGGTGACAGGGTGGCCACCGGGGAGCTGTTTTTT | . | 17 | TRBD1 | TRBJ2-2 | TRBV7-2
CASSLGKGESPLHF | TGCGCCAGCAGCTTGGGGAAAGGGGAATCACCCCTCCACTTT | . | 14 | . | TRBJ1-6 | TRBV5-1
CASSPAGFDSRTDTQYF | TGTGCCAGCAGCCCCGCCGGATTTGACTCCCGCACAGATACGCAGTATTTT | . | 17 | . | TRBJ2-3 | TRBV3-1/TRBV3-2
CASSPRAGGLGEQFF | TGTGCCAGCAGCCCCCGGGCGGGCGGCTTGGGTGAGCAGTTCTTC | once | 15 | . | TRBJ2-1 | TRBV7-3
CASSVLSGGAVNEQFF | TGTGCCAGCAGCGTCCTAAGCGGGGGGGCGGTGAATGAGCAGTTCTTC | . | 16 | TRBD2 | TRBJ2-1 | TRBV9
CASSPLGQEGNQPQHF | TGTGCCAGCTCACCATTAGGACAGGAAGGCAATCAGCCCCAGCATTTT | . | 16 | TRBD1 | TRBJ1-5 | TRBV18
CASSRTDRDTEAFF | TGTGCCAGCAGCCGAACGGACAGGGACACTGAAGCTTTCTTT | few | 14 | TRBD1 | TRBJ1-1 | TRBV3-1/TRBV3-2
CASSRDTRNEQFF | TGTGCCAGCAGCCGGGACACTCGCAATGAGCAGTTCTTC | . | 13 | . | TRBJ2-1 | TRBV6-5
CASIAETGPYEQYF | TGTGCCAGCATCGCGGAGACAGGCCCCTACGAGCAGTACTTC | . | 14 | . | TRBJ2-7 | TRBV2
CASSQSGRITDTQYF | TGTGCCAGCAGCCAGAGCGGGAGGATCACAGATACGCAGTATTTT | . | 15 | TRBD2 | TRBJ2-3 | TRBV7-9
CASSYSLGSMNTEAFF | TGTGCCAGCAGTTACTCTCTGGGCTCTATGAACACTGAAGCTTTCTTT | . | 16 | . | TRBJ1-1 | TRBV6-6
CASSLVLDGTGSYNEQFF | TGTGCCAGCAGCTTAGTTCTCGACGGGACAGGGTCCTACAATGAGCAGTTCTTC | . | 18 | TRBD1 | TRBJ2-1 | TRBV7-9
CASSQGGGGPVDTQYF | TGTGCCAGCAGCCAAGGTGGCGGGGGGCCCGTGGATACGCAGTATTTT | . | 16 | TRBD2 | TRBJ2-3 | TRBV3-1/TRBV3-2
CASSYRHSNTGELFF | TGTGCCAGCAGTTACCGTCACTCGAACACCGGGGAGCTGTTTTTT | . | 15 | . | TRBJ2-2 | TRBV6-5
CASRFLVNQPQHF | TGTGCCAGCCGTTTTTTAGTCAATCAGCCCCAGCATTTT | . | 13 | . | TRBJ1-5 | TRBV2
CATSIRPGQDYNEQFF | TGTGCCACCAGCATCCGTCCGGGACAAGATTACAATGAGCAGTTCTTC | . | 16 | . | TRBJ2-1 | TRBV15
CASSRYRDRGIVSNQPQHF | TGTGCCAGCAGCCGATACCGGGACAGGGGCATTGTAAGCAATCAGCCCCAGCATTTT | . | 19 | TRBD1 | TRBJ1-5 | TRBV6-2/TRBV6-3
CAISEPDSYGYTF | TGTGCCATCAGTGAGCCGGACTCCTATGGCTACACCTTC | . | 13 | . | TRBJ1-2 | TRBV10-3
CASSPPVGGTF | TGTGCCAGCAGCCCTCCGGTCGGGGGGACCTTC | . | 11 | . | TRBJ1-2 | TRBV7-6
CASRPSRGTDTQYF | TGTGCCAGCAGGCCGAGCCGGGGCACAGATACGCAGTATTTT | few | 14 | . | TRBJ2-3 | TRBV7-8
CASSQVSGLHEQFF | TGTGCCAGCAGCCAAGTTTCTGGGCTACATGAGCAGTTCTTC | . | 14 | . | TRBJ2-1 | TRBV3-1/TRBV3-2
CASSVAPGEEYGYTF | TGTGCCAGCAGCGTAGCCCCAGGGGAAGAGTATGGCTACACCTTC | few | 15 | . | TRBJ1-2 | TRBV9